This T cell receptor beta chain was identified during a study of post-analysis software for immune sequencing data. Whole-study context: The cohort encompassed relapsing-remitting, secondary progressive and progressive-relapsing multiple sclerosis disease courses.

Presence of unique molecular identifiers characterized the TCR beta cDNA libraries. Input amounts of 1 to 10 million T cells were used. These gave 500,000 or so cDNA molecules, so each molecule approximated one T cell. TCRdb ran MiXCR on the PCR reads and lists one entry per CDR3 protein. This table has about 460,000 distinct CDR3 sequences, approximately 45% appearing once. Ten or more counts support this clonotype. No antigen is known for it. Findings and caveats of the study: Strong co-clustering by F measure linked samples that shared a preparation batch. Normalized Chao1 diversity in multiple sclerosis patients fell significantly below that of controls. Roughly 5 TRBV segments, TRBV5-6, TRBV5-1 and TRBV20-1 among them, were found more frequent in patients than controls.

Deletions cut 6 bases from V and 0 bases from J, with 8 bases between. The CDR3 extends over 12 amino acids. Looked up from germline, CDR1 is DFQATT and CDR2 is SNEGSKA (reference sequence). The J gene is TRBJ1-1, the V gene TRBV20-1; D is uncertain. The clonotype comes from a girl aged 10 to 17 with multiple sclerosis. Material for sequencing was blood. Written as DNA, the CDR3 is TGCAGTGCCTTTAATATGAACACTGAAGCTTTCTTT. Amino acid sequence: CSAFNMNTEAFF.